The clone carrying this T cell receptor (beta chain) was counted a few times. These data come from a study of cytomegalovirus exposure and HLA in healthy donors. The study ran its PCR with 60 Vbeta and 13 Jbeta primers. Only in-frame clones appear in the TCRdb table, and some are missing; sequencing was by immunoSEQ multiplex PCR. Among about 110,000 clones, roughly 69% were seen once, and the ten largest hold 3% to 4.5%. Looked up from germline, CDR1 is SGDLS and CDR2 is YYNGEE. CDR3 size: 13 residues. V lost 3 bases and J 9 bases, leaving 12 bases between the germline ends. This sequence joins TRBV9 and TRBJ1-4; D call uncertain. This TCR was sampled from a man aged 25 to 45 in good health and CMV-seropositive. Input material: PBMCs. CDR3 bases: TGTGCCAGCAGCGAAGGAACAGAAAAAAAACTGTTTTTT. It specifies CASSEGTEKKLFF.